This TCR beta chain was recovered during a study of T-cell reconstitution after alpha-beta-depleted transplantation in children. This clonotype was counted many times. This sample's TCRbeta library carried unique molecular identifier barcodes. TCRdb redid the calling of the PCR reads with MiXCR, one entry per CDR3 protein. The data hold about 300,000 distinct CDR3 sequences, with 9.5% to 13% observed a single time. The sample here was PBMCs, taken before TCRalphabeta/CD19-depleted stem cell transplant. This TCR was sampled from a boy younger than two with acute myeloid leukemia, due to receive a stem cell transplant.

The CDR3: CASSLNNGEQFF. Written as DNA, the CDR3 is TGTGCCAGCAGCTTAAATAATGGTGAGCAGTTCTTC. V and J are TRBV7-9 and TRBJ2-1; D gene unclear. The CDR3 consists of 12 residues. The germline gives CDR1 SEHNR, CDR2 FQNEAQ (reference sequence). V lost 2 bases to trimming and J lost 9 bases, with 8 bases between them.